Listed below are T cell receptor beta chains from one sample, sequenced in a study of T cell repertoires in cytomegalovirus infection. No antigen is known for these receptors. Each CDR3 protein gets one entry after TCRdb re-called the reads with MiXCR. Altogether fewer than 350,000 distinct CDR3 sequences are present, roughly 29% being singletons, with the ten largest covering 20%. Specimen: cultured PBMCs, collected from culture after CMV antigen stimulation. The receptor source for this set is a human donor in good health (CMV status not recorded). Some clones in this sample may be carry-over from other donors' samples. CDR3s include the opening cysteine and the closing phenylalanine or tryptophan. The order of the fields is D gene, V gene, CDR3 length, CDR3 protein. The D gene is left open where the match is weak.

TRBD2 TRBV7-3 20 CASSSRTSGGPLQNLYEQYF
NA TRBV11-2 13 CASSLAQTDVQFF
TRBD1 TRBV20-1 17 CSAREDRGLATNEKLFF
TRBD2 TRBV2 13 CASKLAGSNEQFF
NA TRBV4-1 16 CASSQGVSWSYNEQFF
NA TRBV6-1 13 CASSPELNTEAFF
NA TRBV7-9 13 CASTGGIAYEQYF
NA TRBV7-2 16 CASSSGHLIGANVLTF
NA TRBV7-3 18 CASSLLLNRDPRADEQSF
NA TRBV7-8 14 CASSLNSMDNEQFF
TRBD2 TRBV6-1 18 CASSEAPLGLAGGDEQFF
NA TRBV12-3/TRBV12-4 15 CASSPDRLSGNTIYF
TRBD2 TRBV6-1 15 CASSAGTSGFNEQFF
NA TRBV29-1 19 CSVSPGHSTPDLYTDTQYF
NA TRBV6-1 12 CASKAGSQPQHF
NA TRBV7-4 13 CASSSPTVAAQYF
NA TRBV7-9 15 CASSYSGARGYGYTF
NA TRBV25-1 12 CASSEMAYGCTF
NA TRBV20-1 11 CSARSTDTQYF
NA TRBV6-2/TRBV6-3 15 CASSFSVRNTGELFF
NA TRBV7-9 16 CASSLLSLGASYEQYF
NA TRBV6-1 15 CASSEMLTSGNTIYF
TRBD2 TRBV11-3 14 CASSGPGGTYEQYF
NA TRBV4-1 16 CASSQYGAKPYNEQFF
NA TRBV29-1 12 CSVGEGGTEAFF
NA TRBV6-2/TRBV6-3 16 CASSEYDRGSGTEQYF
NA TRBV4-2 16 CASSQARGEVRNEQFF